This TCR beta chain appears in the sequencing data of a study of cytomegalovirus exposure and HLA in healthy donors. For the study at large: Of all 400 or so donors who were genotyped, under 90% belonged to the Caucasian-associated ancestry cluster.

This clone turned up a few times. Its antigen is as yet unknown. In germline, CDR1 is MGHRA, CDR2 YSYEKL. This CDR3 comprises 14 residues. Trimming took 1 base from V and 5 from J, leaving 9 bases between them. This PCR relied on a set of 60 Vbeta primers and 13 Jbeta primers. Clones were read by immunoSEQ multiplex PCR, and TCRdb kept only the in-frame ones, dropping some. The data hold about 80,000 clones, with approximately 67% observed a single time. Overall study results and limits: One variant, a missense change in DCLRE1C, was linked in a later analysis to TCR beta V- and J-gene trimming. The analysis excluded some indistinguishable V segments, including TRBV6-2 and TRBV6-3.

Specimen: PBMCs. The source of this sequence is a male donor in good health and CMV-seropositive. The rearrangement links TRBV4-1 to TRBJ1-5, with unresolved D. CDR3 in amino acids: CASSQVGADQPQHF. Here the CDR3 DNA reads TGCGCCAGCAGCCAAGTGGGCGCAGATCAGCCCCAGCATTTT.